This record looks at one T cell receptor (beta chain) sequence and its context. This sample is drawn from a study of blood T cell repertoires in COVID-19. Study as a whole: COVID-19 samples from acute and convalescent phases originated in the United States, Italy and Spain. PBMCs, B-cell-depleted T cells, or T cells were the source of the cDNA or gDNA that made up the material.

The V and J ends lost 3 bases and 4 bases respectively, with 9 bases between them. The CDR3 runs 13 residues. Germline CDR1 LNHNV, CDR2 YYDKDF (reference sequence). Authors' analysis steps: Scientists estimated how many nucleated cells there were by amplifying reference gene primers. Measured with immunoSEQ multiplex PCR; TCRdb has only the in-frame clones, and not every one. Clone size and the V and J calls come from that table; the DNA yielded D and trimming. The table has 150,000 or so clones, more than 75% seen once. The specimen sequenced was peripheral blood. This chain uses TRBV15 with TRBJ2-5; no definite D call. This clonotype originated in a human donor with acute or convalescent COVID-19. The donor label of this sample is uncertain. In DNA form, the CDR3 reads TGTGCCACCAGCAGCGCCTGGGCAGAGACCCAGTACTTC. Its protein is CATSSAWAETQYF.